Listed below are T cell receptor beta chains from one sample, sequenced in a study of blood T cell repertoires in COVID-19. This table comes from immunoSEQ multiplex PCR, and its TCRdb copy is limited to in-frame clones, with some not included. The repertoire holds hundreds of thousands of clones, approximately 85% seen once, with 5.1% in the top ten. The specimen sequenced was peripheral blood. The receptors here all came from a man aged 45 to 65 with COVID-19, enrolled during active disease. CDR3s include the opening cysteine and the closing phenylalanine or tryptophan. Fields, in order: clone size, D gene, V gene, J gene, CDR3 DNA, CDR3 protein. The D gene is left open where the match is weak. Size values are once, few and many counts, or a class for expanded clones, and some rows have none.

size: -; D: -; V: TRBV11-3; J: TRBJ1-1; DNA: TGTGCCAGCAGCTTTACAGTTTCCACTGAAGCTTTCTTT; CDR3: CASSFTVSTEAFF
size: -; D: -; V: TRBV7-8; J: TRBJ2-7; DNA: TGTGCCAGCAGCTTAGACAGCTCCTACGAGCAGTACTTC; CDR3: CASSLDSSYEQYF
size: once; D: -; V: TRBV5-4; J: TRBJ1-5; DNA: TGTGCCAGCAGCTTGGATCCCCAAAGCAATCAGCCCCAGCATTTT; CDR3: CASSLDPQSNQPQHF
size: once; D: -; V: TRBV5-6; J: TRBJ2-5; DNA: TGTGCCAGCAGCTACGGGACTCGAGAGACCCAGTACTTC; CDR3: CASSYGTRETQYF
size: few; D: -; V: TRBV30; J: TRBJ1-5; DNA: TGTGCCTGGAGGAGTCCGGGGAGTCAGCCCCAGCATTTT; CDR3: CAWRSPGSQPQHF
size: -; D: -; V: TRBV11-2; J: TRBJ2-5; DNA: TGTGCCAGCAGCTTAGATCTAAATCGGGGACAAGAGACCCAGTACTTC; CDR3: CASSLDLNRGQETQYF
size: -; D: -; V: TRBV12-3/TRBV12-4; J: TRBJ1-2; DNA: TGTGCCAGCAGTTTTGGGGGGGCATATGGCTACACCTTC; CDR3: CASSFGGAYGYTF
size: -; D: TRBD2; V: TRBV24-1; J: TRBJ2-3; DNA: TGTGCCACCAGTGACCCGAGCGGGGGCATCACAGATACGCAGTATTTT; CDR3: CATSDPSGGITDTQYF
size: -; D: -; V: TRBV7-3; J: TRBJ2-2; DNA: TGTGCCAGCAGCTCGGCAGGCCGCACCGGGGAGCTGTTTTTT; CDR3: CASSSAGRTGELFF
size: once; D: -; V: TRBV6-2/TRBV6-3; J: TRBJ1-4; DNA: TGTGCCAGCAGTGAGAGGGGGGAAAAACTGTTTTTT; CDR3: CASSERGEKLFF
size: -; D: -; V: TRBV9; J: TRBJ1-1; DNA: TGTGCCAGCAGCGCCCTCGACAGGAACACTGAAGCTTTCTTT; CDR3: CASSALDRNTEAFF
size: -; D: -; V: TRBV24-1; J: TRBJ2-1; DNA: TGTGCCACCAGTGAAACAAACCAGAATGGTGAGCAGTTCTTC; CDR3: CATSETNQNGEQFF
size: -; D: -; V: TRBV27; J: TRBJ1-1; DNA: TGTGCCAGCAGTTTAGTCGGGGGGGGTACTAGGGACACTGAAGCTTTCTTT; CDR3: CASSLVGGGTRDTEAFF
size: -; D: TRBD1; V: TRBV5-1; J: TRBJ2-2; DNA: TGCGCCAGCAGCTGGGGACAGGGGGACACCGGGGAGCTGTTTTTT; CDR3: CASSWGQGDTGELFF
size: few; D: TRBD1; V: TRBV27; J: TRBJ1-5; DNA: TGTGCCAGCAGTTCCGGGACAGGGTATCAGCCCCAGCATTTT; CDR3: CASSSGTGYQPQHF
size: -; D: -; V: TRBV18; J: TRBJ1-2; DNA: TGTGCCAGCTCACCAGACTCTAACTATGGCTACACCTTC; CDR3: CASSPDSNYGYTF
size: once; D: -; V: TRBV7-8; J: TRBJ2-5; DNA: TGTGCCATCCAGCTTAGGGGTCAGGCCCTGAGGACCCAGTACTTC; CDR3: CAIQLRGQALRTQYF
size: -; D: TRBD1; V: TRBV4-1; J: TRBJ2-1; DNA: TGCGCCAGCAGCCCCAGGACAGGGAGGAACAATGAGCAGTTCTTC; CDR3: CASSPRTGRNNEQFF
size: -; D: TRBD1; V: TRBV28; J: TRBJ1-1; DNA: TGTGCCAGCAGTGCCGCTTTAGGGGGCAACACTGAAGCTTTCTTT; CDR3: CASSAALGGNTEAFF
size: -; D: -; V: TRBV9; J: TRBJ1-3; DNA: TGTGCCAGCAGCGTAGACAGTATCGGAAACACCATATATTTT; CDR3: CASSVDSIGNTIYF
size: -; D: -; V: TRBV9; J: TRBJ2-7; DNA: TGTGCCAGCAGCGTAGGGCCAGCGGCAACACCCTACGAGCAGTACTTC; CDR3: CASSVGPAATPYEQYF
size: -; D: -; V: TRBV30; J: TRBJ1-1; DNA: TGTGCCTGGAGTGTACCGGGGATCATGAACACTGAAGCTTTCTTT; CDR3: CAWSVPGIMNTEAFF
size: -; D: -; V: TRBV6-5; J: TRBJ1-1; DNA: TGTGCCAGCAGTTTTCGGGGTGACATTAACACTGAAGCTTTCTTT; CDR3: CASSFRGDINTEAFF
size: -; D: TRBD2; V: TRBV6-4; J: TRBJ2-2; DNA: TGTGCCAGCACCCCTAGCGGGGGGAACACCGGGGAGCTGTTTTTT; CDR3: CASTPSGGNTGELFF
size: once; D: -; V: TRBV28; J: TRBJ1-2; DNA: TGTGCCAGCACCCGCCTCAGGGTGGGCGGCTATGGCTACACCTTC; CDR3: CASTRLRVGGYGYTF
size: -; D: TRBD1; V: TRBV28; J: TRBJ1-3; DNA: TGTGCCAGCAGTCCCGGGACAGGGGGATCCTCTGGAAACACCATATATTTT; CDR3: CASSPGTGGSSGNTIYF
size: -; D: -; V: TRBV7-9; J: TRBJ1-1; DNA: TGTGCCAGCAGCCAACAGGGGAACACTGAAGCTTTCTTT; CDR3: CASSQQGNTEAFF